The present TCR beta chain was sequenced within a study of read filtering for tumor transcriptome and immune sequencing. Study summary: The cohort had approximately 16 men and under 15 women aged about 45 to 90, mean around 63 years.

From 350 to 500 ng of RNA, a library with molecular barcoded alpha/delta and beta/gamma adaptors was made. TCRdb re-analysed the reads in MiXCR, keeping a single row per CDR3 protein. The table includes 30,000 to 35,000 distinct CDR3 sequences, less than 20% detected once. Notes on this clonotype: A read error may produce the germline difference seen at one junction end.

From germline, CDR1 is LNHDA and CDR2 SQIVND (reference sequence). The CDR3 has 15 amino acids. The receptor comes from a donor at least 40 years old with multiple myeloma. The chain is built from TRBV19 and TRBJ2-6, with D maybe TRBD1 (6 bases). Sequencing was done on a sample of a population of CD138-negative cells sorted from bone marrow. The CDR3 bases are TGTGCCGGTAGTAACGGACAGTCTGGGGCCAACGTCCTGACTTTC. Amino acid sequence: CAGSNGQSGANVLTF.